These 27 T cell receptor beta chains share one sample of origin, sequenced in a study of CD8 T cells in ankylosing spondylitis. Study conclusions and caveats: A TCR beta motif of fewer than 10 highly homologous variants seemed to mark ankylosing spondylitis blood.

These TCRs are of unknown antigen specificity. TCRdb re-called the 5' RACE reads through MiXCR, storing one row per CDR3 protein. The sample shows some 450,000 distinct CDR3 sequences, 17% of them seen only once. Input material: blood, either unsorted or a sorted T cell fraction (not recorded which). These receptors were obtained from a male donor with ankylosing spondylitis.

This clonotype was seen repeatedly, ten times or more. The chain recombines TRBV20-1 with TRBJ2-3; D is perhaps TRBD2 (5 bases). V lost 3 bases and J 4 bases, leaving 11 bases between the germline ends. This CDR3 spans 13 amino acids. Per germline, CDR1 DFQATT and CDR2 SNEGSKA (reference sequence). The CDR3 nucleotides read TGCAGTGCTAGGGACCCTAGCCCAGATACGCAGTATTTT. This sequence encodes CSARDPSPDTQYF.

This chain joins TRBV4-2 and TRBJ2-2; tentatively, D is TRBD2 (6 bases). The CDR3 extends over 18 amino acids. Trimming left V 0 bases short and J 3 bases short, with 17 bases between. CDR1 and CDR2 (germline): LGHNA, YNFKEQ. The CDR3 region is CASSQDLVPGEDTGELFF. The CDR3 nucleotides are TGTGCCAGCAGCCAAGATCTCGTGCCGGGAGAGGACACCGGGGAGCTGTTTTTT.

The table lists this clonotype with many counts. The V call is TRBV5-1, the J call TRBJ2-4; a possible D gene is TRBD2 (5 bases). There are 15 residues in the CDR3. Trimming left V 0 bases short and J 4 bases short, with 11 bases between. Germline-derived CDR1 and CDR2 are SGHRS and YFSETQ. The CDR3 DNA reads TGCGCCAGCAGCTTGGGTCCGGGGAATAAAAACATTCAGTACTTC. This sequence encodes CASSLGPGNKNIQYF.

A few counts support this clonotype. The gene calls are TRBV5-1 and TRBJ1-4; the D is unclear. The CDR3 has 14 amino acids. Trimming left V 2 bases short and J 0 bases short, with 5 bases between. From germline, CDR1 is SGHRS and CDR2 YFSETQ. CDR3 loop: CASSFSTTNEKLFF. CDR3 nucleotides: TGCGCCAGCAGCTTCAGCACAACTAATGAAAAACTGTTTTTT.

The chain uses TRBV5-1 and TRBJ1-1, with D possibly TRBD1 on 5 matching bases. This CDR3 has 13 amino acids. Trimming stripped 0 bases from V and 6 bases from J, with 9 bases between. Per germline, CDR1 SGHRS and CDR2 YFSETQ. CDR3 DNA: TGCGCCAGCAGCTTGGTTGGGGGTGCTGAAGCTTTCTTT. Amino acid sequence: CASSLVGGAEAFF. The full variable domain, in which reference TRBV5-1 and TRBJ1-1 provide the parts outside the CDR3, is KAGVTQTPRYLIKTRGQQVTLSCSPISGHRSVSWYQQTPGQGLQFLFEYFSETQRNKGNFPGRFSGRQFSNSRSEMNVSTLELGDSALYLCASSLVGGAEAFFGQGTRLTVV.

The gene calls are TRBV7-9 and TRBJ2-3, with D unresolved. There are 12 residues in the CDR3. Germline V gives CDR1 SEHNR, CDR2 FQNEAQ (reference sequence). V lost 5 bases and J lost 6, with 9 bases in between. CDR3 in amino acids: CASSPILDTQYF. CDR3 in DNA: TGTGCCAGCAGCCCAATCCTGGATACGCAGTATTTT.

This clonotype was seen only a few times. CDR3: CASSLGRENTYNEQFF. CDR3 nucleotides: TGCGCCAGCAGCTTGGGACGGGAGAACACCTACAATGAGCAGTTCTTC. The rearrangement uses TRBV5-1 and TRBJ2-1; a possible D gene is TRBD2 (6 bases). V lost 0 bases, J lost 2 bases, and 12 bases lay in between. The germline V gene encodes CDR1 SGHRS and CDR2 YFSETQ. The CDR3 runs 16 residues.

This rearrangement joins TRBV6-2 or TRBV6-3 to TRBJ2-5; the match to TRBD2 covers 14 bases. J gave up 5 bases and V 5 bases, and 10 bases lay outside the gene matches. The CDR3 extends over 17 amino acids. Looked up from germline, CDR1 is MNHEY and CDR2 is SVGEGT. The CDR3 DNA is TGTGCCAGCAGTCGAGGGACTAGCGGGAGCCTGGGGGAGACCCAGTACTTC. Translation gives CASSRGTSGSLGETQYF.

V is TRBV18 and J is TRBJ1-2; maybe TRBD1 (6 bases). The CDR3 is 15 residues long. V was cut by 0 bases and J by 0 bases, with 8 bases left in between. The V gene's germline CDR1 is KGHSH and CDR2 LQKENI. The CDR3 protein is CASSPPTGPNYGYTF. The CDR3 DNA follows: TGTGCCAGCTCACCACCAACAGGGCCTAACTATGGCTACACCTTC.

V gene TRBV9 combines with J gene TRBJ2-6; TRBD1 matches 9 bases. This CDR3 has 19 amino acids. Germline CDR1 is SGDLS and CDR2 is YYNGEE. V shed 6 bases and J 1 base; nucleotides not matched to a gene: 14. The CDR3 DNA sequence: TGTGCCAGCAATTCGCCTAAGGACAGGGGAAGGTCTGGGGCCAACGTCCTGACTTTC. Translation: CASNSPKDRGRSGANVLTF.

The chain couples TRBV7-2 to TRBJ2-5; D possibly uses TRBD1 or TRBD2 (6 bases each). The CDR3 runs 16 residues. Germline assignment: CDR1 SGHTA and CDR2 FQGNSA. The V gene lost 5 bases and the J gene lost 6 bases, with 22 bases spanning the gap. CDR3 amino acids: CASSPFSREGGKTQYF. As DNA, the CDR3 is TGTGCCAGCAGCCCCTTTTCGCGGGAAGGGGGGAAGACCCAGTACTTC.

This sequence joins TRBV29-1 and TRBJ1-3, with no clear D. Trimming removed 1 base at V and 1 base at J, with 2 bases between. Germline CDR1 is SQVTM and CDR2 is ANQGSEA. This CDR3 spans 12 amino acids. Here the CDR3 reads CSVEASGNTIYF. The CDR3 DNA is TGCAGCGTTGAAGCTTCTGGAAACACCATATATTTT.

The chain has TRBV9 and TRBJ2-2; D could derive from TRBD1 or TRBD2 (5 bases each). Germline lookup yields CDR1 SGDLS and CDR2 YYNGEE. V shed 2 bases and J shed 3 bases, with 11 bases lying between them. This CDR3 comprises 15 residues. CDR3 in DNA: TGTGCCAGCAGCGTCTTCGGGACGGACACCGGGGAGCTGTTTTTT. Its protein product is CASSVFGTDTGELFF.

This chain uses TRBV7-9 with TRBJ1-5; 10 nucleotides match TRBD1. The germline CDR1 and CDR2 sequences are SEHNR and FQNEAQ (reference sequence). J lost 7 bases, V lost 5 bases, and 8 bases had no gene match. This CDR3 is 15 amino acids long. The CDR3 region has the DNA TGTGCCAGCAGCCCGGGGACAGGGGTTACACAGCCCCAGCATTTT. Translation gives CASSPGTGVTQPQHF.

This clonotype occurred a few times. This sequence joins TRBV5-1 and TRBJ2-1; perhaps TRBD2 as D (6 bases). Germline CDR1 SGHRS, CDR2 YFSETQ. The CDR3 runs 11 residues. V shed 7 bases and J shed 9 bases, with 11 bases lying between them. CDR3 coding DNA: TGCGCCAGCGCGGCGGGGAGTGAGCAGTTCTTC. It specifies CASAAGSEQFF.

The chain uses TRBV11-2 and TRBJ2-2; possible D gene TRBD2, 6 bases. CDR1 is SGHAT, CDR2 FQNNGV, per germline. Trimming stripped 0 bases from V and 1 base from J, with 21 bases between. The CDR3 spans 20 residues. The CDR3 reads CASSLDFGSIAAGNTGELFF. The DNA of the CDR3 is TGTGCCAGCAGCTTAGACTTCGGTAGCATAGCGGCCGGGAACACCGGGGAGCTGTTTTTT.

This clonotype has a count of ten or more. The chain recombines TRBV12-3 or TRBV12-4 with TRBJ1-5; weak D call: TRBD1 (6 bases). The ends were cut back, 6 bases at V and 5 bases at J, with 14 bases in the middle. This CDR3 contains 14 residues. Here the CDR3 DNA reads TGTGCCAGCAGACTTGACAGGATTGATCAGCCCCAGCATTTT. It yields the protein CASRLDRIDQPQHF.

A few counts support this clonotype. This chain uses TRBV20-1 with TRBJ2-3; TRBD2 might be the D (5 bases). Germline-derived CDR1 and CDR2 are DFQATT and SNEGSKA (reference sequence). Between the trimmed V and J ends, which lost 3 bases and 2 bases, there was a span of 9 bases. The length of the CDR3 is 13 residues. The CDR3 nucleotides are TGCAGTGCTAGGGGAGACTTCACAGATACGCAGTATTTT. It codes for CSARGDFTDTQYF.

This clonotype was seen more than once but under ten times. The chain carries TRBV6-2 or TRBV6-3 and TRBJ1-5; 7 nucleotides match TRBD1. The CDR3 consists of 15 residues. Germline V gives CDR1 MNHEY, CDR2 SVGEGT. J lost 4 bases, V lost 7 bases, and 10 bases had no gene match. In DNA form, the CDR3 reads TGTGCCAGCACTTCCCGGGACAGTTATAATCAGCCCCAGCATTTT. This translates into CASTSRDSYNQPQHF.

The chain employs TRBV28 and TRBJ1-1; weak D call: TRBD1 (5 bases). Trimming pared 6 bases from V and 0 bases from J, leaving 14 bases between. Germline CDR1 reads MDHEN; CDR2 reads SYDVKM. CDR3 length: 15 residues. This chain's CDR3 is CASSLGGAVNTEAFF. CDR3 in DNA: TGTGCCAGCAGCCTTGGAGGGGCGGTGAACACTGAAGCTTTCTTT.

The chain employs TRBV2 and TRBJ2-3; perhaps TRBD2 as D (5 bases). CDR1 and CDR2 from the germline V gene are SNHLY and FYNNEI. The CDR3 is 11 residues long. Trimming cost V 5 bases and J 8 bases, with 8 bases left between them. The CDR3 protein is CASSSAGTQYF. The CDR3 region has the DNA TGTGCCAGCAGTAGTGCGGGTACGCAGTATTTT.

This clonotype was found once. The chain combines TRBV7-2 with TRBJ2-5, with 9 bases aligning to TRBD2. Germline lookup yields CDR1 SGHTA and CDR2 FQGNSA. The CDR3 covers 14 residues. V was clipped by 8 bases and J by 5 bases; unmatched bases: 9. DNA of the CDR3: TGTGCCAGCGGCCCTAGCGGGATGGGGGAGACCCAGTACTTC. Its translation: CASGPSGMGETQYF.

The chain employs TRBV28 and TRBJ2-7, with D hard to call. Germline V gives CDR1 MDHEN, CDR2 SYDVKM. The CDR3 extends over 11 amino acids. V lost 4 bases, J lost 7 bases, and 8 bases lay in between. The CDR3 bases are TGTGCCAGCAGTTCGACGCGGGAGCAGTACTTC. This gives the protein CASSSTREQYF.

This clonotype was observed at least ten times. This sequence joins TRBV12-3 or TRBV12-4 and TRBJ1-2; unclear D gene. CDR3 length: 16 amino acids. Trimming shortened V by 0 bases and J by 3 bases, and 14 bases separated the two germline ends. DNA of the CDR3: TGTGCCAGCAGTTTAGCGCGATCAACCCTTGACTATGGCTACACCTTC. This sequence encodes CASSLARSTLDYGYTF.

V is TRBV3-1 and J is TRBJ2-5, with a tentative D call TRBD2 (6 bases). CDR1 and CDR2 from the germline V gene are LGHDT and YNNKEL (reference sequence). Trimming stripped 0 bases from V and 8 bases from J, with 13 bases between. The CDR3 consists of 14 residues. For the CDR3, the DNA is TGTGCCAGCAGCCAAGATCAAGGGCGGGGAACCCAGTACTTC. Translating gives CASSQDQGRGTQYF.

This clonotype was picked up a small number of times. The chain is built from TRBV5-6 and TRBJ1-5; D is uncertain. Germline CDR1 SGHDT, CDR2 YYEEEE. V lost 4 bases to trimming and J lost 0 bases, with 8 bases between them. The CDR3 consists of 14 residues. This CDR3 reads CASSNWGSNQPQHF. CDR3 DNA sequence: TGTGCCAGCAGCAACTGGGGTAGCAATCAGCCCCAGCATTTT. The full variable domain, with the rest looked up from reference TRBV5-6 and TRBJ1-5, is DAGVTQSPTHLIKTRGQQVTLRCSPKSGHDTVSWYQQALGQGPQFIFQYYEEEERQRGNFPDRFSGHQFPNYSSELNVNALLLGDSALYLCASSNWGSNQPQHFGDGTRLSIL.

The chain combines TRBV6-1 with TRBJ2-1; D remains unclear. The germline V and J ends were trimmed by 4 bases and 0 bases, with 13 bases remaining between them. The CDR3 runs 16 residues. CDR1 and CDR2 from the germline V gene are MNHNS and SASEGT. CDR3 amino acids: CASSVLLPGSYNEQFF. In nucleotides, the CDR3 is TGTGCCAGCAGTGTTCTCCTCCCTGGCTCCTACAATGAGCAGTTCTTC.